The present TCR beta chain was sequenced within a study of regulatory T cells in long-lasting Graves disease. Time point denoted: newly diagnosed GD, antithyroid drugs for less than 3 months. Extracted PBMC RNA gave rise to the TCR library. The CDR3 runs to 17 residues. With 3 bases removed from V and 0 bases from J, the gap between germline ends came to 12 bases. Arm-PCR with iRepertoire HTBI primers amplified the CDR3 regions for these TCR beta libraries. TCRdb recomputed calls from the multiplex PCR reads with MiXCR, one row per CDR3 protein. The top ten hold roughly 15% of the sample, which has about 460,000 distinct CDR3 sequences, about 14% seen once. This clonotype came up many times. This sample also appeared in a second study, on T cells in Graves' hyperthyroidism and ophthalmopathy.

This chain links TRBV12-3 or TRBV12-4 with TRBJ1-6; D perhaps matches TRBD1 (5 bases). The input for sequencing was peripheral blood mononuclear cells (PBMCs), taken at new diagnosis, from a patient treated with antithyroid drugs. The clonotype originates from a woman aged 50 to 60 with Graves disease. CDR3 DNA sequence: TGTGCCAGCAGTTTTGGGTCAGGGAGCTCCTATAATTCACCCCTCCACTTT. Translated: CASSFGSGSSYNSPLHF.